This T cell receptor (beta chain) is from a study of blood T cell repertoires in COVID-19. Study-wide context: The United States, Italy and Spain provided the acute and convalescent COVID-19 samples. Sample material is recorded as cDNA or gDNA derived from T cells, B-cell-depleted T cells, or PBMCs.

CDR1 is MGHRA and CDR2 is YSYEKL in the germline V gene. The CDR3 has 16 amino acids. The V segment lost 4 bases and the J segment 5 bases; nucleotides outside the gene matches: 9. The assay was immunoSEQ multiplex PCR, and TCRdb's table has in-frame clones only and misses some. The table includes about 86,000 clones, around 85% detected once. This TCR was sampled from a man aged 70-80 years with acute or convalescent COVID-19. The material sequenced was peripheral blood. The chain couples TRBV4-1 to TRBJ2-1; 9 nucleotides match TRBD1. CDR3 sequence: CASSLSPGQGHNEQFF. For the CDR3, the DNA is TGCGCCAGCAGCCTGAGTCCGGGACAGGGCCACAATGAGCAGTTCTTC.